A single T cell receptor (beta chain) is shown here with its context. The antigen is undetermined. This table comes from immunoSEQ multiplex PCR, and its TCRdb copy is limited to in-frame clones, with some not included. The sample contains roughly 140,000 clones, roughly 91% of which appear only once. The sample originates from a study of cytomegalovirus exposure and HLA in healthy donors. Study as a whole: Both the approximately 120 validation repertoires and the 600 to 750 first-cohort repertoires used the same platform, as reported by a later analysis.

Study-level points and caveats: The study designated fewer than 200 TCR beta chains cytomegalovirus-associated. Among the CMV-associated chains, a few were confirmed in vitro as specific for CMV antigens.

Germline-derived CDR1 and CDR2 are SGHDT and YYEEEE. J was trimmed by 4 bases and V by 0 bases; bases with no gene match: 7. The CDR3 loop spans 15 amino acids. The donors were members of the validation cohort comprising approximately 120 subjects, separate from the roughly 640-subject first cohort. Sequenced material: PBMCs. The receptor was isolated from a woman between 18 and 29 years old in good health and CMV-seropositive. The chain uses TRBV5-6 and TRBJ2-7; TRBD2 aligns across 7 bases. CDR3 sequence reads: CASSLAGGPFYEQYF. The CDR3 DNA reads as TGTGCCAGCAGCTTGGCGGGGGGACCCTTTTACGAGCAGTACTTC. The full variable domain, with the rest looked up from reference TRBV5-6 and TRBJ2-7, is DAGVTQSPTHLIKTRGQQVTLRCSPKSGHDTVSWYQQALGQGPQFIFQYYEEEERQRGNFPDRFSGHQFPNYSSELNVNALLLGDSALYLCASSLAGGPFYEQYFGPGTRLTVT.